This T cell receptor beta chain appears in the sequencing data of a study of blood T cell repertoires in COVID-19. Turning to the study itself: COVID-19 samples collected from the United States, Italy and Spain covered acute and convalescent phases.

The CDR3 has 14 residues. The V end lost 3 bases, the J end lost 6 bases, and 12 bases lay between the germline ends. Germline V CDR1 and CDR2: MDHEN, SYDVKM. Authors' data handling: Reference gene primer amplification gave nucleated cell count estimates. The repertoire was sequenced with immunoSEQ multiplex PCR; TCRdb's copy has only in-frame clones and lacks some. From that table come the V and J calls and clone size; the DNA was used to work out D and trimming. The data hold some 90,000 clones, with around 89% observed a single time. This clonotype was obtained from a man aged 45-65 years with acute or convalescent COVID-19. The gene calls are TRBV28 and TRBJ1-5; maybe TRBD1 (6 bases). The sample consisted of peripheral blood. As DNA, the CDR3 is TGTGCCAGCAGTTTCCCCGACAGGTTTCAGCCCCAGCATTTT. Translation gives CASSFPDRFQPQHF.